This is a list of T cell receptor beta chains from one sample in a study of T cell changes during pregnancy in multiple sclerosis. Only in-frame clones appear in the TCRdb table, and some are missing; sequencing was by immunoSEQ multiplex PCR. The data show 35,000 to 45,000 clones, with roughly nine tenths seen just once and under 0.7% held by the top ten. This specimen consisted of CD4+ T cells from peripheral blood mononuclear cells, obtained in the first trimester of pregnancy. Receptors were obtained from a female donor with multiple sclerosis, enrolled in a pregnancy study. The CDR3 runs from the conserved cysteine through the conserved F or W. D genes are given only for firm matches. The listing skips clone size in some rows; elsewhere it reads once, few, many or a size class.

size,V,D,J,DNA,CDR3
NA,TRBV23-1,NA,TRBJ2-2,TGCGCCAGCAGTCAACCCCGATGGCCCGGGGAGCTGTTTTTT,CASSQPRWPGELFF
NA,TRBV2,NA,TRBJ1-5,TGTGCCAGCAGTGTCGGTAGCAATCAGCCCCAGCATTTT,CASSVGSNQPQHF
NA,TRBV30,NA,TRBJ1-5,TGTGCCTGGAGTACGCGGGCGGTTAGTAGCAATCAGCCCCAGCATTTT,CAWSTRAVSSNQPQHF
NA,TRBV28,TRBD2,TRBJ2-3,TGTGCCAGCATTTCGGGGGGGTACACAGATACGCAGTATTTT,CASISGGYTDTQYF
NA,TRBV4-1,NA,TRBJ1-2,TGCGCCAGCAGCTCCCAGGGAGGAACTGGGATGGCTGGCTACACCTTC,CASSSQGGTGMAGYTF
NA,TRBV18,NA,TRBJ2-7,TGTGCCAGCTCACCTCAAGCGACCGGGAACGAGCAGTACTTC,CASSPQATGNEQYF
NA,TRBV5-4,NA,TRBJ2-3,TGTGCCAGCAGCCCGAGACGGACCCTGAGGGCAGATACGCAGTATTTT,CASSPRRTLRADTQYF
NA,TRBV21-1,NA,TRBJ2-4,TGTGCCAGCAGCAAAGCGCTGGGACAGGGGGCCAAAAACATTCAGTACTTC,CASSKALGQGAKNIQYF
NA,TRBV10-2,TRBD1,TRBJ2-3,TGCGCCAGCAGTGAGTGGGCCAGGGGGACAGATACGCAGTATTTT,CASSEWARGTDTQYF
NA,TRBV21-1,NA,TRBJ2-7,TGTGCCAGCAAAAGGACAGGGTGCTTTCCAAGGGGCGAGCAGTACTTC,CASKRTGCFPRGEQYF
NA,TRBV30,NA,TRBJ2-7,TGTGCCTGGAGTAACTCCCGCAATACCTACGAGCAGTACTTC,CAWSNSRNTYEQYF
few,TRBV27,NA,TRBJ2-2,TGTGCCAGCAGTTTTCTCAACACCGGGGAGCTGTTTTTT,CASSFLNTGELFF
NA,TRBV5-1,TRBD2,TRBJ2-1,TGCGCCAGCAGCTGGGGGACTAGCAGCGGCGATGAGCAGTTCTTC,CASSWGTSSGDEQFF
NA,TRBV5-4,TRBD2,TRBJ2-5,TGTGCCAGCAGCTTGGAAGGGACTAGGGGGTCGGCCCAGTACTTC,CASSLEGTRGSAQYF
NA,TRBV28,TRBD1,TRBJ2-7,TGTGCCAGCAGTTTTACAGGGGGGTACGAGCAGTACTTC,CASSFTGGYEQYF
few,TRBV30,NA,TRBJ2-7,TGTGCCTGGAGTGTACCGGGGAGCTCCTACGAGCAGTACTTC,CAWSVPGSSYEQYF
NA,TRBV7-9,TRBD1,TRBJ1-2,TGTGCCAGCAGCTTAGGGGACAGTTACACCTTC,CASSLGDSYTF
NA,TRBV5-1,NA,TRBJ2-2,TGCGCCAGCAGCCGGGGGGCGGGAGTTGATACCGGGGAGCTGTTTTTT,CASSRGAGVDTGELFF
NA,TRBV7-2,TRBD1,TRBJ1-1,TGTGCCAGCAGCTTACGGACAGGGGGGTACACTGAAGCTTTCTTT,CASSLRTGGYTEAFF
few,TRBV7-9,TRBD1,TRBJ2-7,TGTGCCAGCAGCAAAACATGGGACAGGTTCTACGAGCAGTACTTC,CASSKTWDRFYEQYF
NA,TRBV2,NA,TRBJ2-1,TGTGCCAGCAGTAAGAAAAGGGGCAATGAGCAGTTCTTC,CASSKKRGNEQFF
few,TRBV19,TRBD1,TRBJ1-1,TGTGCCAGTAGTATTAACAGGGGGAACACTGAAGCTTTCTTT,CASSINRGNTEAFF
once,TRBV29-1,NA,TRBJ1-3,TGCAGCGTCCACACATTCCAGGAATCTGGAAACACCATATATTTT,CSVHTFQESGNTIYF
NA,TRBV29-1,NA,TRBJ1-1,TGCTGGGGGGGGGCTGAAGCTTTCTTT,CWGGAEAFF
once,TRBV30,NA,TRBJ1-5,TGTGCCTGGAGTCCCAGGGCACGGGACATTCAGCCCCAGCATTTT,CAWSPRARDIQPQHF
NA,TRBV10-3,NA,TRBJ2-6,TGTGCCATCACCAAGGGAGGTTCCTCTGGGGCCAACGTCCTGACTTTC,CAITKGGSSGANVLTF
NA,TRBV7-9,TRBD1,TRBJ1-4,TGTGCCAGCAGCTTAGACCGCACGAGGGGGCCTAGGGAAAAACTGTTTTTT,CASSLDRTRGPREKLFF
NA,TRBV7-2,NA,TRBJ1-2,TGTGCCAGCAGCTTTGGGCAGACGAACTATGGCTACACCTTC,CASSFGQTNYGYTF
NA,TRBV7-3,NA,TRBJ2-7,TGTGCCAGCAGCTTAGCAGCGGCCTACGAGCAGTACTTC,CASSLAAAYEQYF
once,TRBV7-2,TRBD2,TRBJ2-1,TGTGCCAGCAGCTCGGCGGGGGGACTAGCCCCCAACAATGAGCAGTTCTTC,CASSSAGGLAPNNEQFF
NA,TRBV5-6,NA,TRBJ1-2,TGTGCCAGCAGCGCCAGCCTCCGGGATGGCTACACCTTC,CASSASLRDGYTF
NA,TRBV25-1,NA,TRBJ1-1,TGTGCCAGCAGTGAATATAAACAGGAGAACACTGAAGCTTTCTTT,CASSEYKQENTEAFF
NA,TRBV10-3,NA,TRBJ1-1,TGTGCCATCAGTGAGGGTACAGTCCGCACTGAAGCTTTCTTT,CAISEGTVRTEAFF
NA,TRBV5-1,NA,TRBJ1-5,TGCGCCAGCAGCTTGGCAGGGGGCAATCAGCCCCAGCATTTT,CASSLAGGNQPQHF
NA,TRBV2,TRBD1,TRBJ1-1,TGTGCCAGCAGTGAACAGGGGGTGAACACTGAAGCTTTCTTT,CASSEQGVNTEAFF
NA,TRBV6-4,TRBD2,TRBJ2-1,TGTGCCAGCAGTGAAAGACTAGCGGGGCTGGGCTCCTACAATGAGCAGTTCTTC,CASSERLAGLGSYNEQFF